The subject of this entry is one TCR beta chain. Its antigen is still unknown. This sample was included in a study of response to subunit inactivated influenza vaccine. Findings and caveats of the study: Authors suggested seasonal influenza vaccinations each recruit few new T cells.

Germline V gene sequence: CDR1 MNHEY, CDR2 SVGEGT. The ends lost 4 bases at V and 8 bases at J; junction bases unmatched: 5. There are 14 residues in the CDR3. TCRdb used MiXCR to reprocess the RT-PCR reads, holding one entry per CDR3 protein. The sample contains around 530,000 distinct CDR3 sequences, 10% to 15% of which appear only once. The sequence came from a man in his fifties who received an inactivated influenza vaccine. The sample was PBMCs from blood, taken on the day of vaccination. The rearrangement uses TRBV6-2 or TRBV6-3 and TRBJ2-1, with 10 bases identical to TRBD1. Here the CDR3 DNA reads TGTGCCAGCAGTTGGGACAGGGGTATGCATGAGCAGTTCTTC. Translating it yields CASSWDRGMHEQFF.